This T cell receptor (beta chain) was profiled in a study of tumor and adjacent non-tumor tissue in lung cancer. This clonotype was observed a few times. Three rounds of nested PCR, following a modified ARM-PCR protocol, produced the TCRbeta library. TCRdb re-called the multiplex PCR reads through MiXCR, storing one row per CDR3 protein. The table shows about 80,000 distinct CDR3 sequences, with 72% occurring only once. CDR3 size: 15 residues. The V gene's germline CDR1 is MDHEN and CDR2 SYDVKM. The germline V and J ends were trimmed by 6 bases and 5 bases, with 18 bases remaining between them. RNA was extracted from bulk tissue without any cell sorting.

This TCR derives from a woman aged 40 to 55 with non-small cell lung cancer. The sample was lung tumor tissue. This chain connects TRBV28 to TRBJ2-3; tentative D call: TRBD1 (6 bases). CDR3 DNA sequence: TGTGCCAGCAGCGAACAGGGAACGAGAGGAGATACGCAGTATTTT. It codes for CASSEQGTRGDTQYF.